Presented here are 17 T cell receptor beta chains from one specimen sequenced in a study of T cell changes during pregnancy in multiple sclerosis. Method: immunoSEQ multiplex PCR; TCRdb's copy keeps in-frame clones and lacks some. The table lists around 60,000 clones, about 94% of them singletons. The sequencing here drew on peripheral blood, taken in the third trimester of pregnancy. The receptor set was obtained from a female donor in good health, enrolled as a control in a pregnancy study.

V usage is TRBV28 and J usage is TRBJ1-1; 8 positions match TRBD1. Germline V gene data show CDR1 as MDHEN and CDR2 as SYDVKM. V lost 6 bases, J lost 5 bases, and 14 bases stayed unmatched. This CDR3 has 16 residues. This CDR3 reads CASRLVYPGGSTEAFF. In DNA form, the CDR3 reads TGTGCCAGCAGACTCGTTTATCCAGGGGGCTCGACTGAAGCTTTCTTT.

In its sample, this clone was seen a few times. V usage is TRBV19 and J usage is TRBJ1-2; no reliable D call. V lost 8 bases, J lost 6 bases, and 13 bases lay in between. CDR3 length: 12 residues. Per the germline V gene, CDR1 is LNHDA and CDR2 is SQIVND (reference sequence). The chain's CDR3 is CASGRERDGYTF. CDR3 DNA: TGTGCCAGTGGGCGGGAAAGGGATGGCTACACCTTC. The whole variable domain, remainder taken from reference TRBV19 and TRBJ1-2, is DGGITQSPKYLFRKEGQNVTLSCEQNLNHDAMYWYRQDPGQGLRLIYYSQIVNDFQKGDIAEGYSVSREKKESFPLTVTSAQKNPTAFYLCASGRERDGYTFGSGTRLTVV.

CDR3 coding DNA: TGTGCCAGCTCGAAACAGGGGCCGAATGAAAAACTGTTTTTT. As protein: CASSKQGPNEKLFF. The chain employs TRBV18 and TRBJ1-4, with 7 bases identical to TRBD1. The germline V gene has CDR1 KGHSH and CDR2 LQKENI. V shed 6 bases and J 5 bases; nucleotides not matched to a gene: 6. The CDR3 runs 14 residues.

The V gene is TRBV6-1, the J gene TRBJ2-4, with a tentative D call TRBD1 (6 bases). The germline V gene has CDR1 MNHNS and CDR2 SASEGT. Trimming removed 4 bases from V and 6 bases from J, with 10 bases in between. CDR3 length: 13 amino acids. The CDR3 sequence: CASSGGTTNIQYF. In DNA, the CDR3 is TGTGCCAGCAGTGGTGGGACAACAAACATTCAGTACTTC.

The chain recombines TRBV2 with TRBJ1-6; weak D call: TRBD1 (6 bases). CDR1 is SNHLY and CDR2 is FYNNEI in the germline V gene. V was shortened by 5 bases and J by 5 bases, with 16 bases between the two germline ends. The CDR3 spans 16 residues. CDR3 in DNA: TGTGCCAGCAGTCGTGGCAGGGGACCCGATAATTCACCCCTCCACTTT. Protein: CASSRGRGPDNSPLHF.

The chain joins TRBV28 to TRBJ2-1; possible D gene TRBD1, 6 bases. Germline CDR1 reads MDHEN; CDR2 reads SYDVKM. Trimming removed 5 bases from V and 1 base from J, with 12 bases in between. This CDR3 has 15 amino acids. The CDR3, as DNA: TGTGCCAGCAGTGAAGACAGGCCGTCCTACAATGAGCAGTTCTTC. Protein product: CASSEDRPSYNEQFF. Full variable domain (remainder filled in from reference TRBV28 and TRBJ2-1): DVKVTQSSRYLVKRTGEKVFLECVQDMDHENMFWYRQDPGLGLRLIYFSYDVKMKEKGDIPEGYSVSREKKERFSLILESASTNQTSMYLCASSEDRPSYNEQFFGPGTRLTVL.

This sequence joins TRBV5-1 and TRBJ1-2; D is unclear. Germline loops: CDR1 SGHRS, CDR2 YFSETQ. The V and J ends lost 4 bases and 0 bases respectively, with 13 bases between them. The CDR3 covers 15 residues. The CDR3, as DNA: TGCGCCAGCAGCCCCCAAACAGCTACTAACTATGGCTACACCTTC. It encodes CASSPQTATNYGYTF.

This chain links TRBV13 with TRBJ2-7; 9 positions match TRBD1. This CDR3 has 15 amino acids. J gave up 3 bases and V 5 bases, and 8 bases lay outside the gene matches. CDR1 PRHDT and CDR2 FYEKMQ come from the germline V gene (reference sequence). CDR3 in DNA: TGTGCCAGCAGCCTTCTGGGGGACAGGGTCTACGAGCAGTACTTC. This translates into CASSLLGDRVYEQYF.

V usage is TRBV25-1 and J usage is TRBJ2-5; tentative D call: TRBD2 (6 bases). The CDR3 has 13 amino acids. Trimming left V 1 base short and J 5 bases short, with 8 bases between. Germline assignment: CDR1 MGHDK and CDR2 SYGVNS. For the CDR3, the DNA is TGTGCCAGCAGTGAATGGGGGAGGGAGACCCAGTACTTC. Amino acids: CASSEWGRETQYF.

This clone has a handful of counts. The chain is built from TRBV11-3 and TRBJ2-1, with 16 nucleotides matching TRBD2. CDR1 and CDR2 (germline): SGHNT, YENEEA. With 5 bases clipped from V and 5 bases from J, the junction kept 9 bases outside the gene matches. There are 18 residues in the CDR3. CDR3 DNA sequence: TGTGCCAGCAGCGCCTCCGGGACTAGCGGGGGGGCCAACAATGAGCAGTTCTTC. Its translation is CASSASGTSGGANNEQFF.

The chain combines TRBV15 with TRBJ2-7, with 7 bases matching TRBD1. Germline V gene lookup returns CDR1 LNHNV and CDR2 YYDKDF (reference sequence). This CDR3 comprises 17 residues. After removal of 0 bases from V and 5 bases from J, the junction contained 13 bases not matched to a gene. The CDR3 DNA sequence: TGTGCCACCAGCAGAGATTTAAGACAGGGCCCACTAGACGAGCAGTACTTC. Translating gives CATSRDLRQGPLDEQYF.

The chain employs TRBV6-6 and TRBJ2-7; 8 positions match TRBD1. Per the germline V gene, CDR1 is MNHNY and CDR2 is SVGAGI (reference sequence). This CDR3 has 15 residues. Losses at the gene ends were 0 bases for V and 3 bases for J; bases not matched to a gene: 4. In DNA, the CDR3 is TGTGCCAGCAGTTACTCGATAGGACAGGGCTACGAGCAGTACTTC. It yields the protein CASSYSIGQGYEQYF.

This clone has a single count. The chain joins TRBV7-9 to TRBJ1-4; D is unresolved. The CDR3 has 14 residues. Germline CDR1 reads SEHNR; CDR2 reads FQNEAQ (reference sequence). V lost 5 bases to trimming and J lost 3 bases, with 10 bases between them. The CDR3 sequence is CASSPQMANEKLFF. CDR3 DNA sequence: TGTGCCAGCAGCCCACAGATGGCTAATGAAAAACTGTTTTTT.

This sequence joins TRBV29-1 and TRBJ1-2, with TRBD1 identical over 10 bases. This CDR3 is built from 15 residues. V lost 6 bases to trimming and J lost 5 bases; unmatched junction nucleotides: 12. CDR1 SQVTM and CDR2 ANQGSEA come from the germline V gene. CDR3 sequence: CSVAPPGQGRYGYTF. The CDR3 coding sequence is TGCAGCGTGGCCCCTCCGGGACAGGGGAGGTATGGCTACACCTTC.

The genes are TRBV6-5 and TRBJ2-7, with 9 bases aligning to TRBD1. V dropped 2 bases and J dropped 3; count of bases not matched to a gene: 5. The germline V gene has CDR1 MNHEY and CDR2 SVGAGI. This CDR3 comprises 15 residues. CDR3 amino acids: CASSYRRTGDYEQYF. The CDR3 bases are TGTGCCAGCAGTTACCGACGGACAGGGGACTACGAGCAGTACTTC.

The chain uses TRBV29-1 and TRBJ2-2; D may be TRBD1 (5 bases). V was cut by 5 bases and J by 1 base, with 23 bases left in between. The CDR3 sequence is 18 residues long. The V gene's germline CDR1 is SQVTM and CDR2 ANQGSEA. CDR3 sequence: CSVKGISRRQLNTGELFF. As DNA, the CDR3 is TGCAGCGTTAAGGGGATTTCCAGACGTCAATTGAACACCGGGGAGCTGTTTTTT.

Notes on this clone: One end of the junction is discordant with germline, which a read error may explain. CDR3 coding DNA: TGCAGCGTTGTCCGGGACAGGGGAGTAGGAGAGATCCAGTACTTC. Encoded protein: CSVVRDRGVGEIQYF. The chain recombines TRBV29-1 with TRBJ2-5, with 10 bases matching TRBD1. The germline V gene has CDR1 SQVTM and CDR2 ANQGSEA. The CDR3 is made up of 15 amino acids.